The T cell receptor (beta chain) under discussion was sequenced for a study of T cell changes during pregnancy in multiple sclerosis. Sequenced by immunoSEQ multiplex PCR; TCRdb stores in-frame clones only, minus some. The sample yields 60,000 or so clones, 80% to 90% seen once. Germline assignment: CDR1 SNHLY and CDR2 FYNNEI. Trimming removed 3 bases from V and 5 bases from J; junction bases left unmatched: 3. The CDR3 extends over 15 amino acids. The V call is TRBV2, the J call TRBJ1-6, with 8 bases lining up with TRBD1. The TCR comes from a female donor with multiple sclerosis, enrolled in a pregnancy study. The material sequenced was peripheral blood, taken in the first trimester of pregnancy. For the CDR3, the DNA is TGTGCCAGCAGTGAGCAGACAGGGGATAATTCACCCCTCCACTTT. Its translation: CASSEQTGDNSPLHF.